This TCR beta chain emerged from a study of T cell repertoires in cytomegalovirus infection. Study at large: TCR beta signatures that were public indicated CMV infection and matching HLA type.

Each CDR3 protein gets one entry after TCRdb re-called the reads with MiXCR. Of approximately 1,000,000 distinct CDR3 sequences in the sample, around 32% were seen once. This clonotype was counted many times. No antigen is known for it. With V trimmed by 5 bases and J by 3 bases, 5 bases remained unmatched. CDR3 length: 15 amino acids. Germline V gives CDR1 SGHTA, CDR2 FQGNSA. Sequenced here: cultured CD8+ T cells from PBMCs, sampled from culture after CMV antigen stimulation. This chain connects TRBV7-2 to TRBJ1-2; TRBD1 agrees at 11 bases. This sequence was found in a human donor in good health (CMV status not recorded). Some clones in this sample may be carry-over from other donors' samples. Written as DNA, the CDR3 is TGTGCCAGCAGCCGACCGGGACAGGGGGACTATGGCTACACCTTC. Protein product: CASSRPGQGDYGYTF. Full variable domain (remainder filled in from reference TRBV7-2 and TRBJ1-2): GAGVSQSPSNKVTEKGKDVELRCDPISGHTALYWYRQSLGQGLEFLIYFQGNSAPDKSGLPSDRFSAERTGGSVSTLTIQRTQQEDSAVYLCASSRPGQGDYGYTFGSGTRLTVV.